Below are 28 T cell receptor beta chains sequenced from a single sample in a study of identifying expanded T cells in peripheral blood. Repertoires were generated with immunoSEQ multiplex PCR, while TCRdb's copy carries only in-frame clones and drops some. The sample lists around 57,000 clones; more than 75% were seen once. Input material: blood. Source of these receptors: a person aged 18 to 70 in good health.

The chain uses TRBV29-1 and TRBJ2-2, with D possibly matching TRBD1 (6 bases). V was shortened by 7 bases and J by 3 bases, with 6 bases between the two germline ends. In germline, CDR1 is SQVTM, CDR2 ANQGSEA. This CDR3 is built from 11 residues. The CDR3, as DNA: TGCAGCGGGGGGCACACCGGGGAGCTGTTTTTT. It yields the protein CSGGHTGELFF.

The DNA for the CDR3 is TGTGCCAGCAGGGGTGGTATCCAAGAGACCCAGTACTTC. Its translation: CASRGGIQETQYF. The J gene is TRBJ2-5, the V gene TRBV7-9; no clear D gene. Germline CDR1 is SEHNR and CDR2 is FQNEAQ (reference sequence). The V end was cut by 6 bases, the J end by 1 base, with 9 bases between. The length of the CDR3 is 13 residues. Combining the CDR3 with reference TRBV7-9 and TRBJ2-5 gives the whole variable domain DTGVSQNPRHKITKRGQNVTFRCDPISEHNRLYWYRQTLGQGPEFLTYFQNEAQLEKSRLLSDRFSAERPKGSFSTLEIQRTEQGDSAMYLCASRGGIQETQYFGPGTRLLVL.

V is TRBV4-3 and J is TRBJ1-4, with D hard to call. The V gene's germline CDR1 is LGHNA and CDR2 YSLEER. The CDR3 loop spans 15 amino acids. Trimming removed 0 bases at V and 5 bases at J, with 10 bases between. CDR3 region: CASSQDIGPNEKLFF. DNA for the CDR3: TGCGCCAGCAGCCAAGATATCGGGCCCAATGAAAAACTGTTTTTT.

The rearrangement uses TRBV30 and TRBJ1-3; D gene ambiguous. The CDR3 is 13 residues long. Trimming shortened V by 5 bases and J by 0 bases, and 8 bases separated the two germline ends. In germline, CDR1 is GTSNPN, CDR2 SVGIG (reference sequence). For the CDR3, the DNA is TGTGCCTGGGGACGGCTCTCTGGAAACACCATATATTTT. This encodes CAWGRLSGNTIYF.

CDR3 DNA: TGTGCCAGTAGTCTAGGGACAGGAGGGGAGACCCAGTACTTC. Its translation: CASSLGTGGETQYF. This sequence joins TRBV19 and TRBJ2-5; 8 positions agree with TRBD1. CDR1 and CDR2 (germline): LNHDA, SQIVND (reference sequence). Trimming cost V 5 bases and J 5 bases; bases outside gene matches: 7. The CDR3 contains 14 residues.

The gene calls are TRBV19 and TRBJ1-2; 8 nucleotides line up with TRBD1. The CDR3 spans 13 residues. V lost 8 bases to trimming and J lost 2 bases; unmatched junction nucleotides: 4. Germline CDR1 and CDR2: LNHDA and SQIVND (reference sequence). The CDR3 DNA follows: TGTGCCAGTGCCCGACAGGGGAACTATGGCTACACCTTC. This codes for CASARQGNYGYTF.

This chain joins TRBV15 and TRBJ2-1; D is perhaps TRBD1 (5 bases). The germline CDR1 and CDR2 sequences are LNHNV and YYDKDF (reference sequence). This CDR3 comprises 15 residues. V was cut by 2 bases and J by 0 bases, with 8 bases left in between. The CDR3 sequence: CATSRRQRSYNEQFF. DNA for the CDR3: TGTGCCACCAGCAGAAGACAGCGCTCCTACAATGAGCAGTTCTTC.

This sequence joins TRBV7-9 and TRBJ2-5, with unresolved D. V gave up 7 bases and J gave up 2 bases, with 8 bases separating them. The CDR3 length is 12 residues. Germline-derived CDR1 and CDR2 are SEHNR and FQNEAQ (reference sequence). The CDR3 DNA sequence: TGTGCCAGCACCAAAAAACAAGAGACCCAGTACTTC. Residues: CASTKKQETQYF. Complete variable domain (other parts from reference TRBV7-9 and TRBJ2-5): DTGVSQNPRHKITKRGQNVTFRCDPISEHNRLYWYRQTLGQGPEFLTYFQNEAQLEKSRLLSDRFSAERPKGSFSTLEIQRTEQGDSAMYLCASTKKQETQYFGPGTRLLVL.

This chain connects TRBV5-4 to TRBJ1-1; D not certain. V lost 0 bases to trimming and J lost 1 base, with 10 bases between them. Germline CDR1 and CDR2: SGHNT and YYREEE (reference sequence). The CDR3 is made up of 15 amino acids. The CDR3 DNA follows: TGTGCCAGCAGCTTGGATACCCTGAGGAACACTGAAGCTTTCTTT. Its translation: CASSLDTLRNTEAFF.

The rearrangement uses TRBV23-1 and TRBJ2-6; D not certain. Being an ORF, TRBV23-1 has a function that is uncertain. V was clipped by 4 bases and J by 0 bases, with 13 bases between them. The CDR3 loop spans 17 amino acids. CDR3 amino acids: CASSLLRTVSGANVLTF. CDR3 sequence (DNA): TGCGCCAGCAGTCTCCTCCGGACGGTCTCTGGGGCCAACGTCCTGACTTTC.

V is TRBV13 and J is TRBJ2-2, with TRBD1 matching over 9 bases. Per germline, CDR1 PRHDT and CDR2 FYEKMQ (reference sequence). V trimming: 4 bases; J trimming: 3 bases; junction bases outside the gene matches: 9. This CDR3 comprises 17 residues. CDR3 nucleotides: TGTGCCAGCAGCTACCGCTCCGGGACAGGGTACACCGGGGAGCTGTTTTTT. Amino acids: CASSYRSGTGYTGELFF.

The chain employs TRBV11-1 and TRBJ2-1, with D perhaps matching TRBD2 (6 bases). Germline values: CDR1 SGHAT, CDR2 FQDESV (reference sequence). CDR3 length equals 13 residues. V lost 8 bases and J 7 bases, leaving 15 bases between the germline ends. The DNA for the CDR3 is TGTGCCAGCCACAGTGGGCGGGAAAATGAGCAGTTCTTC. Its protein product is CASHSGRENEQFF.

The sample holds one count of this clone. This rearrangement joins TRBV6-6 to TRBJ2-4, with D possibly TRBD1 on 5 matching bases. The CDR3 is 13 amino acids. V was cut by 5 bases and J by 9 bases, with 14 bases left in between. Germline CDR1 reads MNHNY; CDR2 reads SVGAGI (reference sequence). The CDR3 loop is CASSTGPGAIQYF. The CDR3 region has the DNA TGTGCCAGCAGTACAGGCCCCGGCGCCATTCAGTACTTC.

The rearrangement joins TRBV27 to TRBJ2-1; TRBD2 matches at 9 bases. This CDR3 is built from 15 residues. Germline V gene sequence: CDR1 MNHEY, CDR2 SMNVEV (reference sequence). Losses at the gene ends were 3 bases for V and 5 bases for J; bases not matched to a gene: 5. The CDR3 is CASSLVAGVNNEQFF. DNA for the CDR3: TGTGCCAGCAGTTTGGTAGCGGGGGTTAACAATGAGCAGTTCTTC.

This clone has a single count. The chain links TRBV14 to TRBJ2-7, with 9 bases lining up with TRBD2. V lost 0 bases and J lost 3; bases outside the gene matches: 9. The CDR3 has 17 residues. Per germline, CDR1 SGHDN and CDR2 FVKESK. The CDR3 is CASSQDGRREGLYEQYF. The CDR3, as DNA: TGTGCCAGCAGCCAAGATGGGAGGCGGGAGGGCCTCTACGAGCAGTACTTC.

The J gene is TRBJ2-1, the V gene TRBV7-9; the match to TRBD2 covers 10 bases. The CDR3 is made up of 15 amino acids. The V gene end was trimmed by 3 bases and the J gene end by 6 bases; junction bases not matched to a gene: 5. Germline-derived CDR1 and CDR2 are SEHNR and FQNEAQ (reference sequence). The CDR3 DNA reads TGTGCCAGCAGCTTCCTAGCGGGGGACCTCAATGAGCAGTTCTTC. This codes for CASSFLAGDLNEQFF. Filled out from reference TRBV7-9 and TRBJ2-1, the complete variable domain reads DTGVSQNPRHKITKRGQNVTFRCDPISEHNRLYWYRQTLGQGPEFLTYFQNEAQLEKSRLLSDRFSAERPKGSFSTLEIQRTEQGDSAMYLCASSFLAGDLNEQFFGPGTRLTVL.

This clone came up once. V usage is TRBV4-1 and J usage is TRBJ2-7; 7 bases line up with TRBD1. The CDR3 is 15 residues long. Germline V gene sequence: CDR1 MGHRA, CDR2 YSYEKL. The V gene end was trimmed by 4 bases and the J gene end by 0 bases; junction bases not matched to a gene: 6. The CDR3 sequence: CASSLRQGDSYEQYF. The CDR3 coding sequence is TGCGCCAGCAGCCTTAGACAGGGAGACTCCTACGAGCAGTACTTC.

The CDR3 sequence is CASSLVGGRWDQPQHF. DNA of the CDR3: TGTGCCAGCAGCTTAGTAGGGGGTCGGTGGGATCAGCCCCAGCATTTT. The V gene is TRBV7-9, the J gene TRBJ1-5, with D maybe TRBD1 (6 bases). Per germline, CDR1 SEHNR and CDR2 FQNEAQ (reference sequence). The V and J ends lost 1 base and 5 bases respectively, with 15 bases between them. This CDR3 comprises 16 residues.

The CDR3 DNA sequence: TGTGCCAGCAGCCAAGGACTAGCGGGGGGGATGCAAGAGACCCAGTACTTC. It translates to CASSQGLAGGMQETQYF. The chain joins TRBV7-9 to TRBJ2-5; 15 nucleotides line up with TRBD2. In germline, CDR1 is SEHNR, CDR2 FQNEAQ (reference sequence). V lost 5 bases, J lost 2 bases, and 6 bases stayed unmatched. The CDR3 runs to 17 residues.

The V call is TRBV5-4, the J call TRBJ2-3; 7 bases fit TRBD1. CDR3 size: 17 residues. CDR1 and CDR2 from the germline V gene are SGHNT and YYREEE (reference sequence). V lost 6 bases to trimming and J lost 6 bases; unmatched junction nucleotides: 19. For the CDR3, the DNA is TGTGCCAGCACCTCGGGATCCGGGACAGAGAGTATGGATACGCAGTATTTT. Protein sequence: CASTSGSGTESMDTQYF.

This chain uses TRBV5-4 with TRBJ2-3; no clear D gene. Germline V gives CDR1 SGHNT, CDR2 YYREEE (reference sequence). CDR3 length: 14 amino acids. V dropped 6 bases and J dropped 2 bases, with 13 bases sitting between them. CDR3: CASKTRIDTDTQYF. The CDR3 DNA reads as TGTGCCAGCAAGACCAGAATAGACACAGATACGCAGTATTTT. Variable domain in full (rest from reference TRBV5-4 and TRBJ2-3): ETGVTQSPTHLIKTRGQQVTLRCSSQSGHNTVSWYQQALGQGPQFIFQYYREEENGRGNFPPRFSGLQFPNYSSELNVNALELDDSALYLCASKTRIDTDTQYFGPGTRLTVL.

J is TRBJ2-7 and V is TRBV7-9; 10 bases are a match to TRBD1. Germline V gives CDR1 SEHNR, CDR2 FQNEAQ (reference sequence). The V segment lost 1 base and the J segment 2 bases; nucleotides outside the gene matches: 5. The CDR3 has 16 residues. For the CDR3, the DNA is TGTGCCAGCAGCTTAGATCCGGGACAGGGGACCTACGAGCAGTACTTC. Amino acid sequence: CASSLDPGQGTYEQYF.

The V call is TRBV27, the J call TRBJ1-1; D is undetermined. Trimming stripped 5 bases from V and 5 bases from J, with 18 bases between. This CDR3 comprises 15 residues. In germline, CDR1 is MNHEY, CDR2 SMNVEV (reference sequence). CDR3 loop: CASSPRGRSGTEAFF. CDR3 sequence (DNA): TGTGCCAGCAGTCCTCGAGGGAGGTCGGGGACTGAAGCTTTCTTT.

The chain has TRBV6-1 and TRBJ1-5, with 8 bases matching TRBD1. The CDR3 has 14 amino acids. Germline loops: CDR1 MNHNS, CDR2 SASEGT. After removal of 7 bases from V and 5 bases from J, the junction contained 7 bases not matched to a gene. For the CDR3, the DNA is TGTGCCAGCATTACGGGACAGGATGATCAGCCCCAGCATTTT. Translation gives CASITGQDDQPQHF.

The chain employs TRBV9 and TRBJ2-3; 9 bases align to TRBD1. Germline V gene data show CDR1 as SGDLS and CDR2 as YYNGEE. The junction had 8 bases not matched to a gene; V was cut back by 0 bases and J by 6 bases. This CDR3 comprises 16 residues. The CDR3: CASSVVGQGLEDTQYF. The CDR3, as DNA: TGTGCCAGCAGCGTAGTAGGACAGGGGCTAGAGGATACGCAGTATTTT.

The chain carries TRBV10-1 and TRBJ2-2; D is uncertain. The CDR3 totals 15 residues. The V and J ends lost 2 bases and 0 bases respectively, with 7 bases between them. Per germline, CDR1 WNHNN and CDR2 SYGVQD (reference sequence). The CDR3 nucleotides read TGCGCCAGCAGTGAGGACCATACGAACACCGGGGAGCTGTTTTTT. Encoded protein: CASSEDHTNTGELFF.

About this clone itself: A much bigger clone sits one base away, suggesting this may be a read error. The rearrangement joins TRBV6-5 to TRBJ1-2; D perhaps matches TRBD1 (5 bases). This CDR3 region has 14 residues. Trimming removed 5 bases at V and 7 bases at J, with 17 bases between. The germline V gene encodes CDR1 MNHEY and CDR2 SVGAGI. This CDR3 reads CASSGWEGSGGYTF. The CDR3 DNA follows: TGTGCCAGCAGTGGATGGGAGGGGTCAGGTGGCTACACCTTC.

This clone was found once. In DNA form, the CDR3 reads TGTGCCTGGACGAGCGGGCAAACAGATACGCAGTATTTT. Translation gives CAWTSGQTDTQYF. The V and J genes are TRBV30 and TRBJ2-3; D might be TRBD2 (6 bases). V lost 4 bases to trimming and J lost 3 bases, with 11 bases between them. The germline V gene has CDR1 GTSNPN and CDR2 SVGIG (reference sequence). The CDR3 has 13 residues.